This entry lists 12 T cell receptor beta chains sequenced from one sample in a study of tumor-infiltrating lymphocytes in primary liver carcinoma. The template, around 540 ng total RNA, yielded TCR beta cDNA made with a constant-region primer. Slightly modified ARM-PCR, run as three nested multiplex PCR rounds, produced the TCR beta libraries. The first two PCR rounds, roughly 10 cycles each, used TRBV1-TRBV30 forward primers and a C-beta reverse primer. TCRdb called the multiplex PCR reads again in MiXCR, with one record for every CDR3 protein. The sample lists fewer than 350,000 distinct CDR3 sequences; roughly 60% were seen once. Researchers drew blood RNA from unsorted whole blood and extracted germline DNA as well. The specimen was peripheral blood. Receptors originate from a middle-aged man with primary liver carcinoma and hepatitis B virus infection.

Points on this clonotype: At one end, the junction sequence differs from germline, possibly due to a read error. The V and J genes are TRBV29-1 and TRBJ2-7, with 9 bases matching TRBD1. The CDR3 contains 12 residues. The germline CDR1 and CDR2 sequences are SQVTM and ANQGSEA. CDR3 protein: CGVDGTGYQQYF. The CDR3 nucleotides are TGCGGCGTTGACGGGACAGGGTACCAGCAGTACTTC.

As concerns this clonotype: Possible read error: a much larger clone is one base away. The genes are TRBV6-5 and TRBJ2-6; a possible D gene is TRBD1 (5 bases). Germline V gives CDR1 MNHEY, CDR2 SVGAGI. This CDR3 has 14 amino acids. The CDR3 nucleotides read TGTGCCAGCAGTTACTCCTCTGGGGCCAACATCCTGACTTTC. Translation: CASSYSSGANILTF.

Of note for this clonotype: Given a much more abundant clone one base away, this may be a read error. The V and J genes are TRBV6-1 and TRBJ2-1; TRBD1 matches 7 bases. The CDR3 is 15 residues long. CDR1 is MNHNS, CDR2 SASEGT, per germline. J lost 6 bases, V lost 0 bases, and 5 bases had no gene match. CDR3 nucleotide sequence: TGTGCCAGCAGTGAAGCCCGGACAGGCCGCAATGAGCAGTTCTTC. As protein: CASSEARTGRNEQFF.

The V and J genes are TRBV12-3 or TRBV12-4 and TRBJ1-3; the D is unclear. Deletions cut 8 bases from V and 0 bases from J, with 26 bases between. This CDR3 spans 19 amino acids. The CDR3 reads CASRRPGIPNQSSGNTIYF. In DNA, the CDR3 is TGTGCCAGCCGTCGGCCGGGCATCCCGAACCAAAGCTCTGGAAACACCATATATTTT.

There are many counts of this clonotype. This chain joins TRBV12-3 or TRBV12-4 and TRBJ2-3; D gene unclear. V was shortened by 3 bases and J by 4 bases, with 8 bases between the two germline ends. The CDR3 has 13 amino acids. CDR3 bases: TGTGCCAGCAGTTTCGGTACTTCAGATACGCAGTATTTT. Translation gives CASSFGTSDTQYF.

Note on this clonotype: Mismatch with germline at one junction end may stem from a read error. The genes are TRBV11-1 and TRBJ2-1; D remains ambiguous. CDR1 and CDR2 (germline): SGHAT, FQDESV (reference sequence). This CDR3 contains 12 residues. CDR3 nucleotides: TGTGGCAGCAGCCAACCGTTGAGCGAGCAGTTCTTC. Amino acids: CGSSQPLSEQFF.

In its sample, this clonotype was seen many times. V gene TRBV4-3 combines with J gene TRBJ2-1; weak D call: TRBD1 (5 bases). CDR1 and CDR2 (germline): LGHNA, YSLEER. V was clipped by 0 bases and J by 4 bases, with 16 bases between them. This CDR3 is 17 amino acids long. CDR3 sequence: CASSQEGQSQVYNEQFF. CDR3 in DNA: TGCGCCAGCAGCCAAGAAGGACAAAGTCAGGTTTACAATGAGCAGTTCTTC.

As concerns this clonotype: Being one base from a much bigger clone, this may be a read error. The missing conserved phenylalanine or tryptophan at the end of this CDR3 makes a read error likely. The chain combines TRBV12-3 or TRBV12-4 with TRBJ2-1; 12 nucleotides line up with TRBD2. J lost 4 bases, V lost 2 bases, and 3 bases had no gene match. The CDR3 loop spans 16 amino acids. The CDR3 DNA reads TGTGCCAGCAGTTTAAGGCTAGCGGGAGGGTACAATGAGCAGTTCATC. This codes for CASSLRLAGGYNEQFI.

About this clonotype itself: The junction does not match germline at one end; this may be a read error. The chain carries TRBV12-3 or TRBV12-4 and TRBJ1-5, with D possibly matching TRBD1 (5 bases). This CDR3 region has 16 residues. For the CDR3, the DNA is TGTGCCAGCAGTTTTATGAAGGGGATACGAAATCTGCCCCAGCATTTT. The encoded protein is CASSFMKGIRNLPQHF.

This clonotype was seen at least ten times. The rearrangement uses TRBV29-1 and TRBJ2-3, with TRBD2 identical over 9 bases. The CDR3 loop spans 13 amino acids. Trimming at V came to 4 bases and at J to 4 bases, leaving 3 bases not matched to a gene. The germline gives CDR1 SQVTM, CDR2 ANQGSEA. In DNA form, the CDR3 reads TGCAGCGTTGCGGGACTAGCAGCAGATACGCAGTATTTT. Amino acids: CSVAGLAADTQYF.

With respect to this clonotype: A much larger clone lies a single base off, so this may be a read error. The J gene is TRBJ2-3, the V gene TRBV11-2, with 8 bases identical to TRBD1. J gave up 6 bases and V 5 bases, and 7 bases lay outside the gene matches. This CDR3 is built from 14 residues. The germline V gene has CDR1 SGHAT and CDR2 FQNNGV. DNA of the CDR3: TGTGCCAGCAGCCTCTGGACAGGGAAGGATACGCAGTATTTT. Its protein product is CASSLWTGKDTQYF.

The sample holds many counts of this clonotype. The chain links TRBV6-5 to TRBJ2-1; D gene uncertain. V lost 7 bases and J 8 bases, leaving 0 bases between the germline ends. Germline V gene sequence: CDR1 MNHEY, CDR2 SVGAGI. The CDR3 sequence is 8 residues long. The CDR3 nucleotides are TGTGCCAGCAATGAGCAGTTCTTC. It yields the protein CASNEQFF.